Below, 15 T cell receptor beta chains from the same sample are listed, as sequenced in a study of sequential checkpoint blockade in melanoma. TCRdb keeps only in-frame clones here, not all; method: immunoSEQ multiplex PCR. The table has more than 2,500 clones, approximately 20% seen once. The treatment here: randomized to nivolumab then ipilimumab (arm A) or the reverse (arm B). Here the sequenced sample was tumor tissue (inferred from file names), taken from a patient given nivolumab and ipilimumab in sequence. These receptors all come from a human donor with melanoma.

This clone showed up many times. This chain links TRBV11-3 with TRBJ2-2; 10 nucleotides line up with TRBD1. With V trimmed by 0 bases and J by 3 bases, 4 bases remained unmatched. From germline, CDR1 is SGHNT and CDR2 YENEEA. The CDR3 totals 17 residues. The CDR3 sequence is CASSLDSGTGDTGELFF. CDR3 sequence (DNA): TGTGCCAGCAGCTTAGACTCCGGGACAGGGGACACCGGGGAGCTGTTTTTT. The variable domain in full, with the rest retrieved from reference TRBV11-3 and TRBJ2-2, is EAGVVQSPRYKIIEKKQPVAFWCNPISGHNTLYWYLQNLGQGPELLIRYENEEAVDDSQLPKDRFSAERLKGVDSTLKIQPAELGDSAVYLCASSLDSGTGDTGELFFGEGSRLTVL.

This clone showed up many times. The chain uses TRBV11-3 and TRBJ2-1; TRBD2 is a possible D gene (5 bases). This CDR3 is 16 amino acids long. The germline V gene has CDR1 SGHNT and CDR2 YENEEA. V was pared by 5 bases and J by 0 bases, with 14 bases between. CDR3 sequence (DNA): TGTGCCAGCAGCGGACCAACGGGGAGCTCCTACAATGAGCAGTTCTTC. Protein: CASSGPTGSSYNEQFF.

The table lists this clone with a few counts. The chain has TRBV7-1 and TRBJ1-2; 8 nucleotides agree with TRBD1. TRBV7-1 falls under the ORF class, with uncertain function. The junction had 4 bases not matched to a gene; V was cut back by 3 bases and J by 7 bases. The length of the CDR3 is 13 residues. CDR3 region: CASSSDREAGYTF. Written as DNA, the CDR3 is TGTGCCAGCAGCTCGGACAGGGAGGCTGGCTACACCTTC.

The rearrangement links TRBV18 to TRBJ1-5; D is uncertain. Germline V gene lookup returns CDR1 KGHSH and CDR2 LQKENI. V dropped 3 bases and J dropped 5 bases, with 14 bases sitting between them. The CDR3 contains 15 residues. CDR3 sequence reads: CASSPTKAHDQPQHF. CDR3 nucleotides: TGTGCCAGCTCACCGACGAAGGCGCATGATCAGCCCCAGCATTTT.

In DNA, the CDR3 is TGTGCCAGCAGCGTAGCCGGATCGACAGGAGGTACCCTCTATGGCTACACCTTC. Translated, it gives CASSVAGSTGGTLYGYTF. J is TRBJ1-2 and V is TRBV9; the D gene is possibly TRBD1 (6 bases). The V end lost 0 bases, the J end lost 4 bases, and 22 bases lay between the germline ends. Per germline, CDR1 SGDLS and CDR2 YYNGEE. The CDR3 runs 18 residues.

This clone was seen a handful of times. The chain couples TRBV11-3 to TRBJ2-1, with D possibly matching TRBD1 (5 bases). Germline V gene sequence: CDR1 SGHNT, CDR2 YENEEA. V lost 5 bases, J lost 13 bases, and 24 bases lay in between. The CDR3 is made up of 15 amino acids. CDR3 residues: CASSQDRDSLIAQFF. As DNA, the CDR3 is TGTGCCAGCAGCCAGGACCGAGACAGCCTGATAGCACAGTTCTTC.

The sample holds many counts of this clone. The chain employs TRBV11-3 and TRBJ2-1; D remains unclear. Trimming cost V 1 base and J 3 bases, with 16 bases left between them. The CDR3 sequence is 17 residues long. Germline V gene data show CDR1 as SGHNT and CDR2 as YENEEA. The CDR3 here is CASSLVSVRPGYNEQFF. CDR3 nucleotides: TGTGCCAGCAGCTTAGTATCGGTCCGGCCAGGCTACAATGAGCAGTTCTTC.

This clone is medium-sized within its sample. The V gene is TRBV11-3, the J gene TRBJ1-1, with a possible D match to TRBD1 (6 bases). This CDR3 has 15 amino acids. Germline CDR1 is SGHNT and CDR2 is YENEEA. Trimming stripped 8 bases from V and 0 bases from J, with 16 bases between. CDR3 coding DNA: TGTGCCAGCCACGCGGCGACAGGCTTGAACACTGAAGCTTTCTTT. Encoded protein: CASHAATGLNTEAFF.

By frequency in the sample, this clone is medium-sized (0.01 to 0.1%). The rearrangement joins TRBV6-8 to TRBJ2-2; D is undetermined. In germline, CDR1 is MNHGY, CDR2 SAAAGT. The CDR3 runs to 12 residues. V was clipped by 5 bases and J by 9 bases, with 10 bases between them. DNA of the CDR3: TGTGCCAGCAGTGGTTTTGGGTGGGAGCTGTTTTTT. It yields the protein CASSGFGWELFF.

This clone is termed large. The V gene is TRBV4-1, the J gene TRBJ1-1, with no clear D. The CDR3 length is 15 residues. V lost 1 base, J lost 4 bases, and 13 bases lay in between. In germline, CDR1 is MGHRA, CDR2 YSYEKL. The CDR3 loop reads CASSQVPMSGTEAFF. In nucleotides, the CDR3 is TGCGCCAGCAGCCAAGTCCCCATGTCGGGCACTGAAGCTTTCTTT.

There are a few counts of this clone. The V gene is TRBV28, the J gene TRBJ1-1; D is ambiguous. Germline V CDR1 and CDR2: MDHEN, SYDVKM. V dropped 3 bases and J dropped 5 bases, with 16 bases sitting between them. The CDR3 is 15 amino acids. The CDR3 sequence is CASSFEGAGWTEAFF. DNA for the CDR3: TGTGCCAGCAGTTTTGAGGGAGCGGGGTGGACTGAAGCTTTCTTT.

This clone is categorized as large. The rearrangement links TRBV6-8 to TRBJ1-4; no clear D. V was clipped by 2 bases and J by 4 bases, with 17 bases between them. CDR3 size: 17 residues. Germline V gives CDR1 MNHGY, CDR2 SAAAGT. The CDR3 reads CASSYRGNRRNNEKLFF. In DNA form, the CDR3 reads TGTGCCAGCAGTTACCGTGGGAACCGGCGGAATAATGAAAAACTGTTTTTT.

This clone is labeled as medium-sized. The chain couples TRBV11-3 to TRBJ1-1, with D possibly being TRBD1 (5 bases). Trimming took off 3 bases at V and 1 base at J, with 12 bases between the two ends. This CDR3 spans 15 amino acids. CDR1 is SGHNT and CDR2 is YENEEA in the germline V gene. The CDR3 region is CASSLDTYPNTEAFF. The CDR3, as DNA: TGTGCCAGCAGCTTGGACACCTATCCGAACACTGAAGCTTTCTTT.

The sample holds many counts of this clone. The chain recombines TRBV9 with TRBJ2-2; 9 bases align to TRBD1. This CDR3 has 16 residues. Germline V lookup: CDR1 SGDLS, CDR2 YYNGEE. The trim removed 4 bases at V and 5 bases at J, leaving 9 bases unmatched. The CDR3 sequence: CASSPQGTGMTGELFF. The CDR3 DNA follows: TGTGCCAGCAGCCCCCAAGGGACAGGGATGACCGGGGAGCTGTTTTTT.

This chain joins TRBV6-8 and TRBJ1-2; D is undetermined. V lost 5 bases, J lost 4 bases, and 11 bases lay in between. The CDR3 runs 13 residues. Germline values: CDR1 MNHGY, CDR2 SAAAGT. CDR3 protein: CASSTGRIYGYTF. CDR3 nucleotide sequence: TGTGCCAGCAGTACCGGACGGATCTATGGCTACACCTTC.